This TCR beta chain was retrieved from a study of shared clonotypes between healthy human individuals. Regarding the study as a whole: All-four-donor shared clonotypes had higher generation probabilities than non-shared clonotypes did. In the sorted subsets, rarefaction showed sequencing was incomplete despite large depth.

Worth noting for this clone: The antigen remains undetermined.

Donation came from healthy HIV-negative adults that had no recent acute infections or vaccinations. At a deep level, the assay was run. Clones were read by immunoSEQ multiplex PCR, and TCRdb kept only the in-frame ones, dropping some. Of approximately 1,500,000 clones in the sample, roughly 95% are singletons; the top ten hold 1.2%. Germline CDR1 SGHTA, CDR2 FQGNSA. The CDR3 sequence is 13 residues long. V was clipped by 3 bases and J by 4 bases, with 10 bases between them. The sample comprised naive CD4+ T cells sorted from blood. Subset noted: CD45RA+ positively selected. The clonotype originates from a man aged 25-45 years in good health. The chain recombines TRBV7-2 with TRBJ2-7; a weak D match, TRBD1 (5 bases). This chain's CDR3 is CASSFSGRYEQYF. The CDR3 nucleotides are TGTGCCAGCAGCTTCTCAGGGCGGTACGAGCAGTACTTC.